Each of the 8 T cell receptor beta chains below was sequenced from the same sample in a study of radiotherapy plus CTLA-4 blockade in lung cancer. TCRdb keeps only in-frame clones here, not all; method: immunoSEQ multiplex PCR. In the table there are 53,000 or so clones, roughly 76% of which are singletons. Sequencing was performed on peripheral blood, taken from a patient treated with radiotherapy plus ipilimumab. The receptors stem from a human donor with non-small cell lung cancer who had stable disease on radiotherapy plus ipilimumab.

The CDR3 here is CASSPTGGIQGEAFF. CDR3 sequence (DNA): TGTGCCAGCAGCCCGACAGGGGGCATACAGGGTGAAGCTTTCTTT. The V and J genes are TRBV5-4 and TRBJ1-1, with 10 bases matching TRBD1. The CDR3 is 15 amino acids. Germline CDR1 reads SGHNT; CDR2 reads YYREEE (reference sequence). Losses at the gene ends were 4 bases for V and 7 bases for J; bases not matched to a gene: 10.

The chain combines TRBV4-1 with TRBJ1-5; a weak D match, TRBD1 (6 bases). The CDR3 sequence is 15 residues long. Germline V CDR1 and CDR2: MGHRA, YSYEKL. Trimming took off 0 bases at V and 1 base at J, with 7 bases between the two ends. As DNA, the CDR3 is TGCGCCAGCAGCCAAGACAGGGGAAGCAATCAGCCCCAGCATTTT. As protein: CASSQDRGSNQPQHF.

This chain connects TRBV6-5 to TRBJ2-2, with D tentatively TRBD2 (6 bases). The CDR3 runs 16 residues. Germline V gives CDR1 MNHEY, CDR2 SVGAGI. The V end lost 2 bases, the J end lost 0 bases, and 10 bases lay between the germline ends. This chain's CDR3 is CASSYVGRSNTGELFF. The CDR3 DNA follows: TGTGCCAGCAGTTACGTCGGGAGATCGAACACCGGGGAGCTGTTTTTT.

The chain links TRBV13 to TRBJ1-5; 7 bases agree with TRBD1. The CDR3 contains 15 residues. Germline V lookup: CDR1 PRHDT, CDR2 FYEKMQ (reference sequence). V was clipped by 5 bases and J by 3 bases; unmatched bases: 7. The CDR3 reads CASSEGRGHNQPQHF. For the CDR3, the DNA is TGTGCCAGCAGCGAAGGAAGGGGGCACAATCAGCCCCAGCATTTT.

In its sample, this clone was seen a few times. This chain uses TRBV6-1 with TRBJ1-6; D not resolved. This CDR3 is 12 amino acids long. CDR1 and CDR2 from the germline V gene are MNHNS and SASEGT. V was clipped by 7 bases and J by 7 bases, with 8 bases between them. CDR3 in amino acids: CASIMGNSPLHF. CDR3 bases: TGTGCCAGCATTATGGGGAATTCACCCCTCCACTTT.

This chain uses TRBV18 with TRBJ1-2, with a weak D call TRBD1 (5 bases). CDR1 and CDR2 from the germline V gene are KGHSH and LQKENI. The CDR3 contains 15 residues. Between the trimmed V and J ends, which lost 3 bases and 3 bases, there was a span of 14 bases. The CDR3 DNA sequence: TGTGCCAGCTCACCGATCGCGACACAGGACTATGGCTACACCTTC. It yields the protein CASSPIATQDYGYTF. Supplemented by reference TRBV18 and TRBJ1-2, the full variable domain reads NAGVMQNPRHLVRRRGQEARLRCSPMKGHSHVYWYRQLPEEGLKFMVYLQKENIIDESGMPKERFSAEFPKEGPSILRIQQVVRGDSAAYFCASSPIATQDYGYTFGSGTRLTVV.

The chain links TRBV27 to TRBJ2-3; D perhaps matches TRBD2 (6 bases). Trimming removed 3 bases at V and 1 base at J, with 8 bases between. This CDR3 has 14 amino acids. Germline V lookup: CDR1 MNHEY, CDR2 SMNVEV (reference sequence). The CDR3, as DNA: TGTGCCAGCAGTTTCTGGGGGGGCACAGATACGCAGTATTTT. Translated, it gives CASSFWGGTDTQYF.

The J gene is TRBJ1-2, the V gene TRBV7-2; no clear D gene. V was clipped by 1 base and J by 8 bases, with 11 bases between them. This CDR3 contains 13 residues. CDR1 is SGHTA, CDR2 FQGNSA, per germline. The CDR3 spells CASSLGSWSGYTF. The CDR3 nucleotides read TGTGCCAGCAGCTTAGGGAGTTGGAGCGGCTACACCTTC.